Listed below are T cell receptor beta chains from one sample, sequenced in a study of T cells in Graves' hyperthyroidism and ophthalmopathy. One entry per CDR3 protein, called by TCRdb with MiXCR from the multiplex PCR reads. The profile covers roughly 300,000 distinct CDR3 sequences, with more than 11% appearing a single time and approximately 25% taken by the ten largest. The source material was blood. These receptors were taken from a woman in her twenties or thirties with Graves' hyperthyroidism. Each CDR3 is given with its conserved first and last residue. The order of the fields is V gene, clone size, D gene, J gene, CDR3 protein, CDR3 DNA. A D gene is named only where the DNA matches it firmly. The size entry is marked missing in some rows and otherwise reads once, few, many or a size class.

TRBV12-3/TRBV12-4,many,.,TRBJ2-3,CASSTRGGATDTQYF,TGTGCCAGCAGTACGCGAGGAGGGGCCACAGATACGCAGTATTTT
TRBV28,many,.,TRBJ2-1,CASSQNNEQFF,TGTGCCAGCAGCCAAAACAATGAGCAGTTCTTC
TRBV7-3,.,.,TRBJ2-2,CASSTTSDQSTGELFF,TGTGCCAGCAGCACCACTAGTGACCAATCCACCGGGGAGCTGTTTTTT
TRBV2,many,.,TRBJ2-7,CASSDGSGLGKDEQYF,TGTGCCAGCAGTGATGGTTCAGGGCTCGGGAAGGATGAGCAGTACTTC
TRBV7-2,.,.,TRBJ2-7,CASSLTGHLRYF,TGTGCCAGCAGCCTTACGGGGCACTTGCGGTACTTC
TRBV7-9,.,TRBD1,TRBJ2-3,CASSLAQGAADTQYF,TGTGCCAGCAGCTTAGCGCAGGGGGCAGCAGATACGCAGTATTTT
TRBV12-3/TRBV12-4,many,TRBD1,TRBJ1-5,CASRIQGSGQPQHF,TGTGCCAGCAGAATACAGGGGAGTGGGCAGCCCCAGCATTTT
TRBV20-1,many,.,TRBJ2-1,CSADHRVKPNEQFF,TGCAGTGCCGACCATCGGGTCAAACCCAATGAGCAGTTCTTC
TRBV27,many,.,TRBJ1-6,CASSLRGESPLHF,TGTGCCAGCAGTTTAAGGGGAGAATCACCCCTCCACTTT
TRBV29-1,many,.,TRBJ1-1,CSVEAHLNTEAFF,TGCAGCGTTGAAGCCCACTTGAACACTGAAGCTTTCTTT
TRBV10-3,many,.,TRBJ1-2,CAISERGGVDYGYTF,TGTGCCATCAGTGAGAGAGGAGGGGTGGACTATGGCTACACCTTC
TRBV6-2/TRBV6-3,.,.,TRBJ1-4,CASSYYGANNEKLFF,TGTGCCAGCAGTTACTACGGGGCGAATAATGAAAAACTGTTTTTT
TRBV11-2,.,.,TRBJ2-1,CASRSDMLEYEQFF,TGTGCCAGCAGATCGGACATGCTCGAGTATGAGCAGTTCTTC
TRBV24-1,few,TRBD1,TRBJ2-2,CATSDGTGTAHTGELFF,TGTGCCACCAGTGATGGTACCGGGACAGCCCACACCGGGGAGCTGTTTTTT
TRBV12-3/TRBV12-4,many,.,TRBJ1-3,CASRSEGSGNTIYF,TGTGCCAGCAGATCCGAGGGGTCTGGAAACACCATATATTTT
TRBV19,.,.,TRBJ1-5,CASSREWGLQHF,TGTGCCAGTAGTCGCGAATGGGGTCTCCAGCATTTT
TRBV12-3/TRBV12-4,many,TRBD1,TRBJ1-1,CASNRQGRTEAFF,TGTGCCAGCAACAGACAGGGGCGCACTGAAGCTTTCTTT
TRBV10-1,many,.,TRBJ2-1,CASSAKLARHNEQFF,TGCGCCAGCAGTGCGAAACTAGCTCGGCACAATGAGCAGTTCTTC
TRBV6-1,many,.,TRBJ2-7,CASSVDVSSHYEQYF,TGTGCCAGCAGTGTGGACGTCTCCTCTCACTACGAGCAGTACTTC
TRBV19,.,.,TRBJ2-3,CASSIGRADTQYF,TGTGCCAGTAGTATAGGTCGAGCCGATACGCAGTATTTT
TRBV28,many,TRBD1,TRBJ2-7,CASSFWRTGGLEQYF,TGTGCCAGCAGTTTTTGGAGGACAGGGGGCCTCGAGCAGTACTTC
TRBV5-6,.,.,TRBJ2-2,CASSLGIDRNTGELFF,TGTGCCAGCAGCTTGGGGATCGACAGGAACACCGGGGAGCTGTTTTTT
TRBV6-1,many,.,TRBJ2-3,CASSEGTPIYTDTQYF,TGTGCCAGCAGTGAGGGGACACCGATATACACAGATACGCAGTATTTT
TRBV5-4,many,.,TRBJ1-1,CASSPRQGSAEAFF,TGTGCCAGCAGCCCCAGGCAGGGAAGCGCTGAAGCTTTCTTT
TRBV3-1,.,TRBD1,TRBJ1-2,CASSPTASGTGYGYTF,TGTGCCAGCAGCCCAACTGCCTCCGGGACAGGATATGGCTACACCTTC
TRBV12-3/TRBV12-4,many,.,TRBJ2-7,CASSFGQTYEQYF,TGTGCCAGCAGTTTCGGCCAGACCTACGAGCAGTACTTC
TRBV28,few,.,TRBJ2-1,CASSFRGSYNEQFF,TGTGCCAGCAGTTTCCGTGGAAGCTACAATGAGCAGTTCTTC
TRBV6-1,many,TRBD2,TRBJ2-1,CASRKLASGIFPHEQFF,TGTGCCAGCAGGAAGCTGGCTAGCGGGATTTTTCCTCATGAGCAGTTCTTC
TRBV6-1,.,.,TRBJ2-7,CASSYGSGYEQYF,TGTGCCAGCAGTTATGGATCGGGCTACGAGCAGTACTTC
TRBV7-2,few,.,TRBJ2-2,CASSPPPIEGTGELFF,TGTGCCAGCAGCCCCCCCCCCATCGAGGGCACCGGGGAGCTGTTTTTT
TRBV7-9,.,TRBD2,TRBJ2-3,CASSSLAGGSTDTQYF,TGTGCCAGCAGCTCTCTAGCGGGAGGGTCCACAGATACGCAGTATTTT
TRBV20-1,.,.,TRBJ1-2,CSARLAGLRDGYTF,TGCAGTGCTAGGCTGGCAGGGTTACGGGATGGCTACACCTTC
TRBV11-2,few,.,TRBJ2-3,CASSRIGRGADTQYF,TGTGCCAGCAGCCGTATTGGTAGAGGGGCAGATACGCAGTATTTT
TRBV20-1,.,.,TRBJ2-7,CSARRVVGEQYF,TGCAGTGCTAGGAGGGTTGTGGGCGAGCAGTACTTC
TRBV24-1,many,.,TRBJ2-2,CATSDGGRGITGELFF,TGTGCCACCAGTGATGGGGGGCGCGGGATCACCGGGGAGCTGTTTTTT
TRBV29-1,many,.,TRBJ2-5,CSVDQGGETQYF,TGCAGCGTTGATCAAGGGGGAGAGACCCAGTACTTC